Below, 13 T cell receptor beta chains from the same sample are listed, as sequenced in a study of radiotherapy plus CTLA-4 blockade in lung cancer. Generated by immunoSEQ multiplex PCR, the TCRdb table keeps only in-frame clones and is missing some. The sample has about 120,000 clones; approximately 80% are singletons. This sample comprised peripheral blood, obtained from a patient treated with radiotherapy plus ipilimumab. Every receptor here comes from a human donor with non-small cell lung cancer who had a partial response to radiotherapy plus ipilimumab.

The chain joins TRBV7-8 to TRBJ2-7, with D possibly matching TRBD2 (6 bases). Germline V gives CDR1 SGHVS, CDR2 FQNEAQ. The CDR3 covers 14 residues. Trimming left V 5 bases short and J 6 bases short, with 17 bases between. The CDR3 loop is CASSVFRLVFEQYF. CDR3 DNA sequence: TGTGCCAGCAGCGTATTCCGACTAGTTTTCGAGCAGTACTTC.

The chain uses TRBV7-8 and TRBJ2-1; 8 bases match TRBD1. The germline gives CDR1 SGHVS, CDR2 FQNEAQ. The V gene end was trimmed by 7 bases and the J gene end by 8 bases; junction bases not matched to a gene: 10. The CDR3 sequence is 14 residues long. The CDR3 is CASTLGTGGYEQFF. The CDR3, as DNA: TGTGCCAGCACCTTGGGGACAGGAGGGTATGAGCAGTTCTTC.

The chain uses TRBV11-3 and TRBJ2-1; TRBD1 matches 7 bases. CDR1 and CDR2 from the germline V gene are SGHNT and YENEEA. Trimming cost V 1 base and J 10 bases; bases outside gene matches: 4. This CDR3 has 13 amino acids. The CDR3 region is CASSLGRGREQFF. The CDR3 DNA reads TGTGCCAGCAGCTTAGGAAGGGGGCGAGAGCAGTTCTTC. The full variable domain, completed using reference TRBV11-3 and TRBJ2-1, is EAGVVQSPRYKIIEKKQPVAFWCNPISGHNTLYWYLQNLGQGPELLIRYENEEAVDDSQLPKDRFSAERLKGVDSTLKIQPAELGDSAVYLCASSLGRGREQFFGPGTRLTVL.

The V and J genes are TRBV4-1 and TRBJ2-1; the match to TRBD2 covers 8 bases. CDR3 length: 18 residues. V shed 1 base, J shed 4 bases, and the junction held 12 bases outside the gene matches. The germline CDR1 and CDR2 sequences are MGHRA and YSYEKL. The CDR3 nucleotides are TGCGCCAGCAGCCAAGCCGGCGGGGGGAATTTAGGGTACAATGAGCAGTTCTTC. Translating gives CASSQAGGGNLGYNEQFF.

V gene TRBV15 combines with J gene TRBJ2-5; the D gene is possibly TRBD1 (6 bases). The CDR3 loop spans 16 amino acids. Deletions cut 1 base from V and 5 bases from J, with 17 bases between. Looked up from germline, CDR1 is LNHNV and CDR2 is YYDKDF (reference sequence). CDR3 region: CATSRVGSTGRETQYF. In DNA form, the CDR3 reads TGTGCCACCAGCAGAGTAGGGTCAACAGGGCGCGAGACCCAGTACTTC.

Points on this clone: Different DNA sequences within this sample yield the same CDR3. The chain has TRBV30 and TRBJ1-2; 8 positions agree with TRBD1. CDR1 is GTSNPN and CDR2 is SVGIG in the germline V gene (reference sequence). There are 13 residues in the CDR3. The junction had 7 bases not matched to a gene; V was cut back by 2 bases and J by 8 bases. CDR3 region: CAWSRDRPRGYTF. CDR3 nucleotides: TGTGCCTGGAGTCGGGACAGGCCGAGAGGCTACACCTTC.

The DNA for the CDR3 is TGTGCCAGCAGGCCGAGCGGGAGCTCCTACAATGAGCAGTTCTTC. It translates to CASRPSGSSYNEQFF. The chain couples TRBV27 to TRBJ2-1; 8 bases align to TRBD2. The CDR3 runs 15 residues. The trim removed 6 bases at V and 0 bases at J, leaving 4 bases unmatched. Germline CDR1 reads MNHEY; CDR2 reads SMNVEV (reference sequence).

This clone occurred once. The genes are TRBV5-1 and TRBJ2-7; 10 nucleotides match TRBD1. The CDR3 has 14 amino acids. Trimming cost V 3 bases and J 2 bases; bases outside gene matches: 2. Germline values: CDR1 SGHRS, CDR2 YFSETQ. The CDR3 DNA reads TGCGCCAGCAGCTCGGGACAGGGGACCTACGAGCAGTACTTC. This gives the protein CASSSGQGTYEQYF.

The CDR3 region is CASSQDSLPTGGTEAFF. The CDR3, as DNA: TGCGCCAGCAGCCAGGATTCCCTCCCGACAGGGGGCACTGAAGCTTTCTTT. The genes are TRBV4-1 and TRBJ1-1, with TRBD1 matching 9 bases. The V segment lost 3 bases and the J segment 4 bases; nucleotides outside the gene matches: 12. Germline-derived CDR1 and CDR2 are MGHRA and YSYEKL. The CDR3 runs to 17 residues.

The CDR3 DNA sequence: TGCAGCGTCGTACTCCAGGACAATCAGCCCCAGCATTTT. Its protein product is CSVVLQDNQPQHF. The chain has TRBV29-1 and TRBJ1-5; no clear D. The germline V gene has CDR1 SQVTM and CDR2 ANQGSEA. V was pared by 6 bases and J by 3 bases, with 12 bases between. There are 13 residues in the CDR3.

The gene calls are TRBV10-3 and TRBJ1-2, with D hard to call. Germline V gene lookup returns CDR1 ENHRY and CDR2 SYGVKD. Between the trimmed V and J ends, which lost 3 bases and 6 bases, there was a span of 17 bases. This CDR3 has 15 amino acids. The CDR3 reads CAISEGLQISDGYTF. For the CDR3, the DNA is TGTGCCATCAGTGAAGGTTTACAGATATCCGATGGCTACACCTTC.

The rearrangement links TRBV6-1 to TRBJ1-1; 8 bases align to TRBD1. The CDR3 contains 14 residues. Germline V gene data show CDR1 as MNHNS and CDR2 as SASEGT. V was clipped by 5 bases and J by 3 bases; unmatched bases: 5. CDR3 DNA: TGTGCCAGCAGTTTGGACAGGGAGGACACTGAAGCTTTCTTT. It translates to CASSLDREDTEAFF.

CDR3 loop: CASNRREGLETQYF. The CDR3 DNA reads TGTGCCAGCAACAGGAGGGAGGGCCTCGAGACCCAGTACTTC. This rearrangement joins TRBV5-6 to TRBJ2-5; 7 bases are shared with TRBD2. Unmatched junction bases numbered 10, after V lost 6 bases and J lost 5 bases. Germline assignment: CDR1 SGHDT and CDR2 YYEEEE. The CDR3 runs to 14 residues.